These 28 T cell receptor beta chains came from one sample sequenced in a study of CD8+ T cells in alopecia areata. Sequencing used cDNA as its template, made by extracting RNA and reverse transcribing it. TCRdb's copy holds only in-frame clones and misses some; the assay was immunoSEQ multiplex PCR. The data show approximately 210,000 clones, with just under 65% seen just once and under 1.5% held by the top ten. Treatment defined: oral pan-JAK inhibitor, 5-10 mg twice daily. The sample in question was CD4+ T cells sorted from blood, obtained at week 49, from a patient treated with tofacitinib. These receptors were obtained from a human donor with alopecia areata.

This clone has a handful of counts. This rearrangement joins TRBV6-5 to TRBJ1-1, with unresolved D. The CDR3 has 13 amino acids. With 7 bases removed from V and 3 bases from J, the gap between germline ends came to 12 bases. The germline gives CDR1 MNHEY, CDR2 SVGAGI. For the CDR3, the DNA is TGTGCCAGCATGCCGCCCGGGTACACTGAAGCTTTCTTT. Its translation is CASMPPGYTEAFF.

Here the CDR3 reads CASSDSGGTKQYF. DNA of the CDR3: TGTGCCAGCAGTGACTCCGGCGGGACAAAGCAGTACTTC. The chain recombines TRBV6-4 with TRBJ2-7; D might be TRBD1 or TRBD2, each matching 6 bases. This CDR3 spans 13 amino acids. Germline CDR1 MRHNA, CDR2 SNTAGT. V gave up 0 bases and J gave up 8 bases, with 11 bases separating them.

The gene calls are TRBV5-6 and TRBJ1-1; 7 positions match TRBD1. V gave up 6 bases and J gave up 3 bases; unmatched junction bases: 2. Germline V gives CDR1 SGHDT, CDR2 YYEEEE. The CDR3 extends over 12 amino acids. For the CDR3, the DNA is TGTGCCAGCAAAACAGGGGACACTGAAGCTTTCTTT. This sequence encodes CASKTGDTEAFF.

This chain joins TRBV5-1 and TRBJ2-3; perhaps TRBD1 as D (6 bases). V gave up 4 bases and J gave up 1 base, with 16 bases separating them. The CDR3 extends over 16 amino acids. Per the germline V gene, CDR1 is SGHRS and CDR2 is YFSETQ. CDR3 in amino acids: CASSTPIGGGTDTQYF. The CDR3 region has the DNA TGCGCCAGCAGCACCCCTATTGGGGGCGGCACAGATACGCAGTATTTT. Complete variable domain (other parts from reference TRBV5-1 and TRBJ2-3): KAGVTQTPRYLIKTRGQQVTLSCSPISGHRSVSWYQQTPGQGLQFLFEYFSETQRNKGNFPGRFSGRQFSNSRSEMNVSTLELGDSALYLCASSTPIGGGTDTQYFGPGTRLTVL.

In DNA form, the CDR3 reads TGTGCCTGGACAGGGGCTAATGAAAAACTGTTTTTT. As protein: CAWTGANEKLFF. This rearrangement joins TRBV30 to TRBJ1-4; tentatively, D is TRBD1 (6 bases). Trimming removed 4 bases from V and 3 bases from J, with 6 bases in between. This CDR3 region has 12 residues. Germline V gives CDR1 GTSNPN, CDR2 SVGIG (reference sequence).

This clone was found once. The CDR3 coding sequence is TGTGCCAGCAGTCCCGGGGTCTTTCAAGAGACCCAGTACTTC. Translation: CASSPGVFQETQYF. V is TRBV6-6 and J is TRBJ2-5; D may be TRBD2 (5 bases). The CDR3 contains 14 residues. The ends were cut back, 5 bases at V and 2 bases at J, with 12 bases in the middle. Germline CDR1 and CDR2: MNHNY and SVGAGI (reference sequence).

The chain is built from TRBV29-1 and TRBJ1-2, with TRBD1 matching over 7 bases. Germline V gene lookup returns CDR1 SQVTM and CDR2 ANQGSEA. The CDR3 length is 13 residues. The V gene end was trimmed by 2 bases and the J gene end by 6 bases; junction bases not matched to a gene: 6. The CDR3 DNA sequence: TGCAGCGTTGAAATCTTGACAGGGAATGGCTACACCTTC. It translates to CSVEILTGNGYTF.

This clone was counted between two and nine times. The rearrangement joins TRBV29-1 to TRBJ1-2, with TRBD1 matching over 8 bases. CDR1 SQVTM and CDR2 ANQGSEA come from the germline V gene. This CDR3 region has 19 residues. With V trimmed by 5 bases and J by 1 base, 21 bases remained unmatched. CDR3 protein: CSVPTEFRGRGQSNYGYTF. Here the CDR3 DNA reads TGCAGCGTTCCTACGGAGTTCCGGGGCAGGGGGCAGAGTAACTATGGCTACACCTTC.

A remark on this clone: The junction departs from germline at one end; a sequencing error may be responsible. The rearrangement joins TRBV6-1 to TRBJ2-1; D may be TRBD2 (6 bases). Looked up from germline, CDR1 is MNHNS and CDR2 is SASEGT. This CDR3 is 12 amino acids long. Here the CDR3 reads CASNELAPQQFF. CDR3 DNA sequence: TGTGCCAGCAATGAACTAGCACCTCAGCAGTTCTTC.

This clone was observed a handful of times. The gene calls are TRBV7-2 and TRBJ2-1, with a weak D call TRBD1 (6 bases). Trimming took 2 bases from V and 14 from J, leaving 16 bases between them. The CDR3 is 13 amino acids. Germline CDR1 and CDR2: SGHTA and FQGNSA. The DNA of the CDR3 is TGTGCCAGCAGCTTACTCGTAGGACAGAAGAAGTTCTTC. This sequence encodes CASSLLVGQKKFF.

The gene calls are TRBV29-1 and TRBJ2-7; D gene uncertain. The V gene's germline CDR1 is SQVTM and CDR2 ANQGSEA. The CDR3 totals 12 residues. Trimming removed 6 bases from V and 3 bases from J, with 12 bases in between. The CDR3 spells CSVQTSDYEQYF. The CDR3 DNA reads TGCAGCGTCCAAACCTCCGACTACGAGCAGTACTTC.

The chain combines TRBV29-1 with TRBJ2-7; D ambiguous. V lost 0 bases and J lost 3, with 3 bases in between. This CDR3 has 11 residues. The germline CDR1 and CDR2 sequences are SQVTM and ANQGSEA. For the CDR3, the DNA is TGCAGCGTTGAAGAGTTCTACGAGCAGTACTTC. Encoded protein: CSVEEFYEQYF.

The chain has TRBV5-1 and TRBJ2-5; perhaps TRBD1 as D (5 bases). Trimming removed 0 bases from V and 1 base from J, with 10 bases in between. Germline assignment: CDR1 SGHRS and CDR2 YFSETQ. This CDR3 has 15 residues. CDR3 loop: CASSLVWQGQETQYF. The CDR3 DNA is TGCGCCAGCAGCTTGGTCTGGCAGGGCCAAGAGACCCAGTACTTC. Variable domain in full (rest from reference TRBV5-1 and TRBJ2-5): KAGVTQTPRYLIKTRGQQVTLSCSPISGHRSVSWYQQTPGQGLQFLFEYFSETQRNKGNFPGRFSGRQFSNSRSEMNVSTLELGDSALYLCASSLVWQGQETQYFGPGTRLLVL.

V usage is TRBV25-1 and J usage is TRBJ1-1; 11 positions agree with TRBD1. The CDR3 consists of 15 residues. V was clipped by 7 bases and J by 3 bases; unmatched bases: 7. CDR1 and CDR2 (germline): MGHDK, SYGVNS. The CDR3 nucleotides are TGTGCCAGCAAACAGATGGGACAGGGGGACACTGAAGCTTTCTTT. Translation: CASKQMGQGDTEAFF. Using reference TRBV25-1 and TRBJ1-1 for the parts outside the CDR3, the full variable domain is EADIYQTPRYLVIGTGKKITLECSQTMGHDKMYWYQQDPGMELHLIHYSYGVNSTEKGDLSSESTVSRIRTEHFPLTLESARPSHTSQYLCASKQMGQGDTEAFFGQGTRLTVV.

The chain employs TRBV19 and TRBJ1-2, with D unclear. This CDR3 region has 12 residues. Germline CDR1 LNHDA, CDR2 SQIVND (reference sequence). Trimming took 3 bases from V and 4 from J, leaving 6 bases between them. The chain's CDR3 is CASSIGPYGYTF. The CDR3 nucleotides are TGTGCCAGTAGTATCGGGCCCTATGGCTACACCTTC.

The chain combines TRBV19 with TRBJ1-2; D is undetermined. Trimming left V 9 bases short and J 0 bases short, with 14 bases between. The CDR3 extends over 14 amino acids. In germline, CDR1 is LNHDA, CDR2 SQIVND (reference sequence). CDR3 coding DNA: TGTGCCAGCTGGGATGTATCAACTAACTATGGCTACACCTTC. It is translated as CASWDVSTNYGYTF.

V gene TRBV30 combines with J gene TRBJ2-2; TRBD2 might be the D (6 bases). CDR3 length equals 14 residues. V lost 1 base and J lost 6, with 12 bases in between. CDR1 and CDR2 (germline): GTSNPN, SVGIG (reference sequence). The CDR3 nucleotides are TGTGCCTGGAGTGCCCTTGGAGGGGCCGGGGAGCTGTTTTTT. Its protein is CAWSALGGAGELFF.

V usage is TRBV9 and J usage is TRBJ2-3; D is perhaps TRBD1 or TRBD2 (6 bases each). V lost 3 bases and J 10 bases, leaving 15 bases between the germline ends. This CDR3 comprises 13 residues. Germline-derived CDR1 and CDR2 are SGDLS and YYNGEE. The CDR3 sequence: CASSATDGGAQYF. CDR3 coding DNA: TGTGCCAGCAGCGCTACGGACGGGGGCGCGCAGTATTTT.

The chain recombines TRBV11-3 with TRBJ2-7; D may be TRBD1 (6 bases). The CDR3 spans 14 residues. The germline CDR1 and CDR2 sequences are SGHNT and YENEEA. The V end lost 3 bases, the J end lost 5 bases, and 14 bases lay between the germline ends. The CDR3 region has the DNA TGTGCCAGCAGCTTCGAGGGGGTGAGTGACGAGCAGTACTTC. Its translation is CASSFEGVSDEQYF.

The chain employs TRBV29-1 and TRBJ1-2, with TRBD1 matching over 7 bases. The junction had 5 bases not matched to a gene; V was cut back by 5 bases and J by 5 bases. The CDR3 runs to 12 residues. Germline values: CDR1 SQVTM, CDR2 ANQGSEA. CDR3 amino acids: CSVMTGNYGYTF. As DNA, the CDR3 is TGCAGCGTTATGACAGGGAATTATGGCTACACCTTC.

V is TRBV4-1 and J is TRBJ1-6; D may be TRBD1 (5 bases). From germline, CDR1 is MGHRA and CDR2 YSYEKL. This CDR3 spans 17 amino acids. V was cut by 2 bases and J by 6 bases, with 17 bases left in between. CDR3 DNA: TGCGCCAGCAGCCAACGGGACCTAGGAGGGTCTAATTCACCCCTCCACTTT. Its protein is CASSQRDLGGSNSPLHF.

The V call is TRBV7-9, the J call TRBJ2-7; D not certain. V lost 5 bases and J 0 bases, leaving 8 bases between the germline ends. CDR1 SEHNR and CDR2 FQNEAQ come from the germline V gene (reference sequence). There are 13 residues in the CDR3. This CDR3 reads CASSPKVSYEQYF. CDR3 nucleotide sequence: TGTGCCAGCAGCCCTAAGGTCTCCTACGAGCAGTACTTC.

On this clone: In the same sample, other DNA sequences code for this CDR3. This rearrangement joins TRBV29-1 to TRBJ1-5; possibly TRBD1 for D (5 bases). Germline V gene data show CDR1 as SQVTM and CDR2 as ANQGSEA. V was cut by 4 bases and J by 2 bases, with 6 bases left in between. CDR3 length equals 12 residues. CDR3 loop: CSVATGNQPQHF. The CDR3 DNA reads as TGCAGCGTTGCGACAGGCAATCAGCCCCAGCATTTT.

The table lists this clone with a few counts. The rearrangement joins TRBV5-1 to TRBJ1-1; TRBD1 aligns across 7 bases. Germline CDR1 is SGHRS and CDR2 is YFSETQ. The junction had 7 bases not matched to a gene; V was cut back by 4 bases and J by 1 base. There are 15 residues in the CDR3. CDR3 bases: TGCGCCAGCAGCCCGGTGGGGGACAGGAACACTGAAGCTTTCTTT. Residues: CASSPVGDRNTEAFF. The variable domain in full, completed from reference TRBV5-1 and TRBJ1-1, reads KAGVTQTPRYLIKTRGQQVTLSCSPISGHRSVSWYQQTPGQGLQFLFEYFSETQRNKGNFPGRFSGRQFSNSRSEMNVSTLELGDSALYLCASSPVGDRNTEAFFGQGTRLTVV.

The rearrangement links TRBV4-1 to TRBJ1-2; D remains ambiguous. V was cut by 1 base and J by 1 base, with 10 bases left in between. The CDR3 is made up of 15 amino acids. Germline V CDR1 and CDR2: MGHRA, YSYEKL. CDR3 in DNA: TGCGCCAGCAGCCAAGTCGTAAGGAATAACTATGGCTACACCTTC. It encodes CASSQVVRNNYGYTF.

This clone was counted a few times. This chain uses TRBV6-6 with TRBJ1-2, with D perhaps matching TRBD1 (5 bases). The CDR3 is made up of 14 amino acids. V dropped 0 bases and J dropped 4 bases, with 9 bases sitting between them. Germline values: CDR1 MNHNY, CDR2 SVGAGI (reference sequence). DNA of the CDR3: TGTGCCAGCAGTTACTCGAGGGGTATCTATGGCTACACCTTC. Translated, it gives CASSYSRGIYGYTF.

Notes on this clone: Mismatch with germline at one junction end may stem from a read error. This chain connects TRBV7-2 to TRBJ1-1; no reliable D call. CDR1 and CDR2 (germline): SGHTA, FQGNSA. The CDR3 sequence is 12 residues long. CDR3 in amino acids: CASGLPRAEAFF. In DNA, the CDR3 is TGTGCCAGCGGCTTACCTAGAGCTGAAGCTTTCTTT.

The V and J genes are TRBV5-5 and TRBJ2-5, with 7 bases that match TRBD2. Germline CDR1 and CDR2: SGHKS and YYEKEE (reference sequence). Losses at the gene ends were 4 bases for V and 5 bases for J; bases not matched to a gene: 8. CDR3 length: 14 residues. CDR3 region: CASSDASGRETQYF. The CDR3 DNA reads as TGTGCCAGCAGCGACGCTAGCGGACGGGAGACCCAGTACTTC.